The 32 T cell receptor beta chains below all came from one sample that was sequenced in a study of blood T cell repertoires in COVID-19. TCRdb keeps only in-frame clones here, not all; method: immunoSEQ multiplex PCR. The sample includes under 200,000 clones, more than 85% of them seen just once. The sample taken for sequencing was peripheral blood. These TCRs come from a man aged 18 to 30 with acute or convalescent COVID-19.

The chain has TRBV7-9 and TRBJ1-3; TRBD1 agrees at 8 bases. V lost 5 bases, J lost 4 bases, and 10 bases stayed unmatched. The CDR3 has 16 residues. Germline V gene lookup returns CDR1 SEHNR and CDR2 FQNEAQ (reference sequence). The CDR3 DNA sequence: TGTGCCAGCAGCACCGGACAGGGCTCTGAGGGAAACACCATATATTTT. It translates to CASSTGQGSEGNTIYF.

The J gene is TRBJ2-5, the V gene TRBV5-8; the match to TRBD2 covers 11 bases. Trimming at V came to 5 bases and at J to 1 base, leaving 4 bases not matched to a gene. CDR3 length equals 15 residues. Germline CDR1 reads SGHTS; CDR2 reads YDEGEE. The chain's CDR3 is CASRSGTSGQETQYF. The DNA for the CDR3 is TGTGCCAGCAGGTCCGGGACTAGCGGCCAAGAGACCCAGTACTTC.

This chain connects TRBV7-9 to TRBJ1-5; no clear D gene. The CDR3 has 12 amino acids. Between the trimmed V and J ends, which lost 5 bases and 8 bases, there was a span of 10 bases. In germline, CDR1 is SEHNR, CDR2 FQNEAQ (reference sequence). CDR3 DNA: TGTGCCAGCAGCAACAGCTTGGAGCCCCAGCATTTT. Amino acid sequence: CASSNSLEPQHF.

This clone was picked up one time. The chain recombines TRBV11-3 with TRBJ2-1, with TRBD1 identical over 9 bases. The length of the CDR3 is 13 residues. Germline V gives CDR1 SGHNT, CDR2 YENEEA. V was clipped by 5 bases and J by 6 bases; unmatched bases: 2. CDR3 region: CASSPDRGNEQFF. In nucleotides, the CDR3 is TGTGCCAGCAGCCCGGACAGGGGCAATGAGCAGTTCTTC.

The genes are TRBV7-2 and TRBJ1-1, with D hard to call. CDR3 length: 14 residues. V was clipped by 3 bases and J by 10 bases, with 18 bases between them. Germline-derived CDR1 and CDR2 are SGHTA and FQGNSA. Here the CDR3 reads CASSFPPDSRPAFF. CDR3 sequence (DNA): TGTGCCAGCAGCTTCCCCCCGGACTCAAGACCAGCTTTCTTT.

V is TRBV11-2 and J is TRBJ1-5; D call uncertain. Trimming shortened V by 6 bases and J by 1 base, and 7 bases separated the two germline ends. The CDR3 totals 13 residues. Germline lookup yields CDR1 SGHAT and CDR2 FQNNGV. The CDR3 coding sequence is TGTGCCAGCAGAGAACGGAGCAATCAGCCCCAGCATTTT. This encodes CASRERSNQPQHF.

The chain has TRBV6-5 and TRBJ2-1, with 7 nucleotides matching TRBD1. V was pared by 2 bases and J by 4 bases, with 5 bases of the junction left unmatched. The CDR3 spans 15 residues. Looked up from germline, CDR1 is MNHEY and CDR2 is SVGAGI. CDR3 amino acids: CASSYKGTEYNEQFF. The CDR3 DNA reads TGTGCCAGCAGTTACAAGGGGACAGAATACAATGAGCAGTTCTTC.

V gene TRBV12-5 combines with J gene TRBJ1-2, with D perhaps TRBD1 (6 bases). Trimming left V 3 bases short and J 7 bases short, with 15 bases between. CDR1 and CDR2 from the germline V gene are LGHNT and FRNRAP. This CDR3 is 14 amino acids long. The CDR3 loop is CASGFSGDLSGYTF. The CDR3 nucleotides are TGTGCTAGTGGTTTTTCAGGGGATCTAAGTGGCTACACCTTC.

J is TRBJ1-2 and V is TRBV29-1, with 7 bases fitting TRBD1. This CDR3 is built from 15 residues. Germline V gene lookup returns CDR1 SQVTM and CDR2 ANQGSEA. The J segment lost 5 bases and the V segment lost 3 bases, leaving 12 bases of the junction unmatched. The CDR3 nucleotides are TGCAGCGTTGAGGGGAACAGGGGTCAGTTATATGGCTACACCTTC. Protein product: CSVEGNRGQLYGYTF.

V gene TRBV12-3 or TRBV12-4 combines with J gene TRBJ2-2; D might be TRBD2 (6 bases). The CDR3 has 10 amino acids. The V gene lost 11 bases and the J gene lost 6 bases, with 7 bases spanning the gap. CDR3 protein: CAGGAGELFF. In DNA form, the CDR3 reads TGTGCCGGAGGGGCCGGGGAGCTGTTTTTT.

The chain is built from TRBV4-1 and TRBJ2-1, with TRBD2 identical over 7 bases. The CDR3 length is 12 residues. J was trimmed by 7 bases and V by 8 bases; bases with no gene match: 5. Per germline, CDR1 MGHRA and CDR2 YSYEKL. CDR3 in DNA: TGCGCCAGCGGGAGGGTGATGAATGAGCAGTTCTTC. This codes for CASGRVMNEQFF.

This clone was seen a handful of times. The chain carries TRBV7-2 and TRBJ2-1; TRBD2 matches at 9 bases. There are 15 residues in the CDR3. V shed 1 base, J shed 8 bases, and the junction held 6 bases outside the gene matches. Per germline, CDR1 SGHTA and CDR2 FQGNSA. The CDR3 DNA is TGTGCCAGCAGCTTAGTACCAGCGGGGGGATATGAGCAGTTCTTC. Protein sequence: CASSLVPAGGYEQFF.

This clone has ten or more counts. CDR3 coding DNA: TGTGCCAGCAGTGACGGACAGGGGGCAGATACGCAGTATTTT. It specifies CASSDGQGADTQYF. The chain recombines TRBV6-4 with TRBJ2-3, with 10 bases matching TRBD1. The CDR3 totals 14 residues. Germline V gives CDR1 MRHNA, CDR2 SNTAGT. Trimming removed 2 bases from V and 4 bases from J; junction bases left unmatched: 0.

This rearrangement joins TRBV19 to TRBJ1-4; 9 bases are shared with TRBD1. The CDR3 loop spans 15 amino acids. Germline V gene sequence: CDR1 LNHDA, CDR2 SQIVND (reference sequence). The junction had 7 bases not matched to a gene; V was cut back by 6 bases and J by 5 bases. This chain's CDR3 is CASRTPGQGNEKLFF. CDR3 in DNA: TGTGCCAGTAGGACCCCGGGACAGGGAAATGAAAAACTGTTTTTT.

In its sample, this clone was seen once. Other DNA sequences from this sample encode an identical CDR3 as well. The DNA for the CDR3 is TGTGCCAGCTCACCGACAGGACAGAACACTGAAGCTTTCTTT. Protein: CASSPTGQNTEAFF. The chain has TRBV18 and TRBJ1-1, with D perhaps TRBD1 (6 bases). This CDR3 is built from 14 residues. CDR1 is KGHSH, CDR2 LQKENI, per germline. V was clipped by 3 bases and J by 1 base, with 9 bases between them.

The CDR3 DNA reads TGCAGCGTTGGAGGGCTAGGGGGAGAGACCCAGTACTTC. Its translation: CSVGGLGGETQYF. The genes are TRBV29-1 and TRBJ2-5, with D perhaps TRBD1 (6 bases). V was clipped by 4 bases and J by 4 bases, with 13 bases between them. Germline V gene data show CDR1 as SQVTM and CDR2 as ANQGSEA. The CDR3 length is 13 residues.

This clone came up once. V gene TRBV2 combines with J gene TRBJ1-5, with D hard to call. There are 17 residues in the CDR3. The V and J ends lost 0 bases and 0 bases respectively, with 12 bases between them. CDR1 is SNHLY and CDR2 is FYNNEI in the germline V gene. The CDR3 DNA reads TGTGCCAGCAGTGAAGCTTCATTCGCCTATAGCAATCAGCCCCAGCATTTT. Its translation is CASSEASFAYSNQPQHF.

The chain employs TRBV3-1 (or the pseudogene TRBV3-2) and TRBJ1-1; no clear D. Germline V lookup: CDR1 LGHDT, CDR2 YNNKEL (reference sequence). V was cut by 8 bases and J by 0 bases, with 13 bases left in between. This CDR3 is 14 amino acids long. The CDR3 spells CASSVGRVNTEAFF. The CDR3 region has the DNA TGTGCCAGCTCTGTGGGGAGGGTGAACACTGAAGCTTTCTTT.

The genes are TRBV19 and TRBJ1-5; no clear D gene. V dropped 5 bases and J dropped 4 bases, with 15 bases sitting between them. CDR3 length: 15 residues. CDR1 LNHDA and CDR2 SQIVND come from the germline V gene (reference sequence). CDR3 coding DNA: TGTGCCAGTAGTTTCCCGCGAGCGGGAAATCAGCCCCAGCATTTT. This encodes CASSFPRAGNQPQHF. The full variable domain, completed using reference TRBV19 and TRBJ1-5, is DGGITQSPKYLFRKEGQNVTLSCEQNLNHDAMYWYRQDPGQGLRLIYYSQIVNDFQKGDIAEGYSVSREKKESFPLTVTSAQKNPTAFYLCASSFPRAGNQPQHFGDGTRLSIL.

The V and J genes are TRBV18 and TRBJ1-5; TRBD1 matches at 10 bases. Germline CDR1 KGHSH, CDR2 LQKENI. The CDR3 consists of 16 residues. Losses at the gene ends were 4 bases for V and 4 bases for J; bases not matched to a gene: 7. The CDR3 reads CASSLNRDRGNQPQHF. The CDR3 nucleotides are TGTGCCAGCTCACTAAACCGGGACAGGGGTAATCAGCCCCAGCATTTT.

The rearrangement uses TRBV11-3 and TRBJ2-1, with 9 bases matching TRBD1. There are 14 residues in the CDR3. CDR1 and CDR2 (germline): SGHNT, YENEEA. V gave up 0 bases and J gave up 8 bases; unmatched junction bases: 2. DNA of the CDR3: TGTGCCAGCAGCTTAGAGGGACAGGGCCATGAGCAGTTCTTC. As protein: CASSLEGQGHEQFF.

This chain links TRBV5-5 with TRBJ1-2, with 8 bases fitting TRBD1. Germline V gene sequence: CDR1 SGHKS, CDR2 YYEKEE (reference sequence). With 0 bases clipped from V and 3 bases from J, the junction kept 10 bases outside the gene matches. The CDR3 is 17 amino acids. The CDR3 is CASSLGSDRGGYYGYTF. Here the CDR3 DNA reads TGTGCCAGCAGCTTGGGGTCCGACAGGGGAGGGTACTATGGCTACACCTTC.

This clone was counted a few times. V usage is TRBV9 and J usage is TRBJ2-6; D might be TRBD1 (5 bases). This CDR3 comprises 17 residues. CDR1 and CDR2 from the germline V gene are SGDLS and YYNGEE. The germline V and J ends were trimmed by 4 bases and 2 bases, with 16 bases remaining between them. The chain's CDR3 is CASSPLSGLAGANVLTF. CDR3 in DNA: TGTGCCAGCAGCCCTTTGTCAGGGTTGGCTGGGGCCAACGTCCTGACTTTC.

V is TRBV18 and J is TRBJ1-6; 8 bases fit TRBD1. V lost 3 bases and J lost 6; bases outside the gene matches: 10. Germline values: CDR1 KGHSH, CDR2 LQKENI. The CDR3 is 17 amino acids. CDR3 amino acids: CASSPNDIGQGNSPLHF. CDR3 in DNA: TGTGCCAGCTCACCTAACGACATTGGACAGGGTAATTCACCCCTCCACTTT.

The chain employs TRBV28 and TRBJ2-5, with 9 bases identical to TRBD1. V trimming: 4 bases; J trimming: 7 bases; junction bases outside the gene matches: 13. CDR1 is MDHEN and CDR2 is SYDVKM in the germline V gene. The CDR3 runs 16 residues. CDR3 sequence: CASSSAGQGRRGTQYF. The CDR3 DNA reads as TGTGCCAGCAGTTCCGCCGGACAGGGGCGACGAGGGACCCAGTACTTC.

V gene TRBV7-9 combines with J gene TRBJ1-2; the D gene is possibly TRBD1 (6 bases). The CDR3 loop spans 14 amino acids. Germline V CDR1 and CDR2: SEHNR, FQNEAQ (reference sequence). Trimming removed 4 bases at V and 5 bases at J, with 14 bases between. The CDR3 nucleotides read TGTGCCAGCAGCTCATCGACAGGAGTATATGGCTACACCTTC. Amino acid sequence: CASSSSTGVYGYTF.

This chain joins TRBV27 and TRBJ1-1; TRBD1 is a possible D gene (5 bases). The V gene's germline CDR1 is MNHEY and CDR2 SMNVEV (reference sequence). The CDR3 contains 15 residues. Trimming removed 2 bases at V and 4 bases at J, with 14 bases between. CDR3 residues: CASSLVEGRATEAFF. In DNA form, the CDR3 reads TGTGCCAGCAGTTTAGTGGAGGGCAGGGCCACTGAAGCTTTCTTT.

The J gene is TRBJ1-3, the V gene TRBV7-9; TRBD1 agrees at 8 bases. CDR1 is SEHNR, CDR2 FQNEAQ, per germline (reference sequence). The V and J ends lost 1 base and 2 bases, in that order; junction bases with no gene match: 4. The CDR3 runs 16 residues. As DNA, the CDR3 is TGTGCCAGCAGCTTAGAGGCAGGGGGCACTGGAAACACCATATATTTT. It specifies CASSLEAGGTGNTIYF.

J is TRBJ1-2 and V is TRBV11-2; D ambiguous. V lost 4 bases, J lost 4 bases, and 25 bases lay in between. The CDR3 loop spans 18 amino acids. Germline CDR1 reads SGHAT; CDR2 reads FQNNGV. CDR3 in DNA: TGTGCCAGCAGCTGGGCGCCCCGTAGGAAGAGGGCTCCCTATGGCTACACCTTC. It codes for CASSWAPRRKRAPYGYTF.

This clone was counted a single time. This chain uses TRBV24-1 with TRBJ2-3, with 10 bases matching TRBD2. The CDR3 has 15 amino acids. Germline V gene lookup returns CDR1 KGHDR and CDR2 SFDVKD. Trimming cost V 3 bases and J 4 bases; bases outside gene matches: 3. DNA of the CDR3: TGTGCCACCAGTGATCCTAGCGGGGGTGCAGATACGCAGTATTTT. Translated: CATSDPSGGADTQYF.

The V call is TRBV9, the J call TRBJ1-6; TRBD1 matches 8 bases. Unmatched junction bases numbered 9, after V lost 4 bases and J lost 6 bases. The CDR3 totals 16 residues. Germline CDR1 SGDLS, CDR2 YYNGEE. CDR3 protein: CASSLTWDRFNSPLHF. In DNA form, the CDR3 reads TGTGCCAGCAGCCTAACTTGGGACAGGTTTAATTCACCCCTCCACTTT.

DNA of the CDR3: TGTGCCAGCAGCTCCGGGACAGGGGGCATTCAGCCCCAGCATTTT. Translating gives CASSSGTGGIQPQHF. The rearrangement joins TRBV3-1 (or the pseudogene TRBV3-2) to TRBJ1-5, with 12 bases identical to TRBD1. The V and J ends lost 5 bases and 6 bases, in that order; junction bases with no gene match: 5. This CDR3 contains 15 residues. Germline loops: CDR1 LGHDT, CDR2 YNNKEL (reference sequence).